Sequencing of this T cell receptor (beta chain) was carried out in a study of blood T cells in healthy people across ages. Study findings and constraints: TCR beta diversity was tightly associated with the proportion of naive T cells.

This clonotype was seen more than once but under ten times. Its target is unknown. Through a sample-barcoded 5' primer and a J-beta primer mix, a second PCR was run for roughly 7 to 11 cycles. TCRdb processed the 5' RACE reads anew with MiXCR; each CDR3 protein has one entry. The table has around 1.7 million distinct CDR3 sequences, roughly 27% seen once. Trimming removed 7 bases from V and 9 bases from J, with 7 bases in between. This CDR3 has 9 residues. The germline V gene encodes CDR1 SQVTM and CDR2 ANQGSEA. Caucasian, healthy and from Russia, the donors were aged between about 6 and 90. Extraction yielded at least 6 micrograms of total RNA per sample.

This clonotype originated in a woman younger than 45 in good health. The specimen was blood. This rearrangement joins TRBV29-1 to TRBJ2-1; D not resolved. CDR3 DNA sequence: TGCAGCGCCGGCGGTGAGCAGTTCTTC. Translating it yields CSAGGEQFF.